Following are 17 T cell receptor beta chains from one sample sequenced in a study of T cell changes during pregnancy in multiple sclerosis. The table came from immunoSEQ multiplex PCR; TCRdb's copy has only in-frame clones and leaves some out. The sample includes about 87,000 clones, around 95% of them seen just once. The sequencing used peripheral blood, collected in the third trimester of pregnancy. These receptors were collected from a female donor in good health, enrolled as a control in a pregnancy study.

This chain joins TRBV5-1 and TRBJ1-3, with 7 positions matching TRBD1. Trimming cost V 0 bases and J 4 bases; bases outside gene matches: 7. CDR3 length equals 16 residues. Germline lookup yields CDR1 SGHRS and CDR2 YFSETQ. The CDR3 region has the DNA TGCGCCAGCAGCTTGGCCGCAGGGGGAACAGGAAACACCATATATTTT. It codes for CASSLAAGGTGNTIYF.

V usage is TRBV6-6 and J usage is TRBJ2-3, with 8 bases lining up with TRBD1. The ends lost 5 bases at V and 4 bases at J; junction bases unmatched: 5. Germline V CDR1 and CDR2: MNHNY, SVGAGI (reference sequence). The CDR3 has 14 residues. The CDR3 spells CASSARGRADTQYF. CDR3 DNA sequence: TGTGCCAGCAGTGCCAGGGGGCGGGCAGATACGCAGTATTTT.

V gene TRBV29-1 combines with J gene TRBJ1-1, with a possible D match to TRBD1 (6 bases). The germline V and J ends were trimmed by 8 bases and 1 base, with 17 bases remaining between them. The length of the CDR3 is 14 residues. The germline V gene has CDR1 SQVTM and CDR2 ANQGSEA. CDR3 coding DNA: TGCAGCCACACTCGGGGGGGCTGGAACACTGAAGCTTTCTTT. It yields the protein CSHTRGGWNTEAFF.

The J gene is TRBJ2-7, the V gene TRBV13; possibly TRBD1 for D (6 bases). The ends were cut back, 0 bases at V and 3 bases at J, with 9 bases in the middle. Germline CDR1 is PRHDT and CDR2 is FYEKMQ (reference sequence). The CDR3 runs 14 residues. The CDR3 DNA sequence: TGTGCCAGCAGCTTAGGAGGGGGAATCTACGAGCAGTACTTC. The encoded protein is CASSLGGGIYEQYF.

The rearrangement uses TRBV7-9 and TRBJ1-3; TRBD1 aligns across 7 bases. The V and J ends lost 2 bases and 0 bases, in that order; junction bases with no gene match: 13. The CDR3 covers 19 residues. Germline CDR1 is SEHNR and CDR2 is FQNEAQ (reference sequence). DNA of the CDR3: TGTGCCAGCAGCTTATTGCACGAGGGGGCCCCTAACTCTGGAAACACCATATATTTT. This codes for CASSLLHEGAPNSGNTIYF.

This chain links TRBV25-1 with TRBJ2-3, with 14 bases matching TRBD2. Trimming removed 2 bases from V and 7 bases from J; junction bases left unmatched: 8. The germline CDR1 and CDR2 sequences are MGHDK and SYGVNS. The CDR3 length is 17 residues. CDR3 sequence reads: CASSEVGLAGESNTQYF. The CDR3 DNA follows: TGTGCCAGCAGTGAAGTGGGACTAGCGGGAGAGAGCAATACGCAGTATTTT. Full variable domain (outside the CDR3, taken from reference TRBV25-1 and TRBJ2-3): EADIYQTPRYLVIGTGKKITLECSQTMGHDKMYWYQQDPGMELHLIHYSYGVNSTEKGDLSSESTVSRIRTEHFPLTLESARPSHTSQYLCASSEVGLAGESNTQYFGPGTRLTVL.

The sample holds one count of this clone. V gene TRBV5-1 combines with J gene TRBJ2-3; 11 bases are a match to TRBD2. V lost 0 bases and J lost 4; bases outside the gene matches: 4. The CDR3 extends over 16 amino acids. CDR1 is SGHRS, CDR2 YFSETQ, per germline. The CDR3 loop is CASSLVLAGAADTQYF. The CDR3 nucleotides are TGCGCCAGCAGCTTGGTACTAGCGGGAGCTGCAGATACGCAGTATTTT.

This clone was seen a single time. Here the CDR3 reads CASSEGANEKLFF. The CDR3 coding sequence is TGTGCCAGCAGTGAAGGGGCCAATGAAAAACTGTTTTTT. The chain carries TRBV25-1 and TRBJ1-4; weak D call: TRBD1 (5 bases). In germline, CDR1 is MGHDK, CDR2 SYGVNS. V dropped 2 bases and J dropped 5 bases, with 6 bases sitting between them. The CDR3 consists of 13 residues.

V and J are TRBV14 and TRBJ2-5; D remains unclear. This CDR3 has 11 amino acids. Germline V gene sequence: CDR1 SGHDN, CDR2 FVKESK. V lost 3 bases and J 5 bases, leaving 4 bases between the germline ends. CDR3 sequence reads: CASSHAETQYF. The CDR3, as DNA: TGTGCCAGCAGCCATGCGGAGACCCAGTACTTC.

V gene TRBV7-6 combines with J gene TRBJ2-2; D remains unclear. The CDR3 is 15 amino acids. CDR1 is SGHVS and CDR2 is FNYEAQ in the germline V gene. V lost 0 bases and J lost 4, with 9 bases in between. The CDR3 loop reads CASSLAGDSTGELFF. The CDR3 DNA is TGTGCCAGCAGCTTAGCTGGAGACTCCACCGGGGAGCTGTTTTTT.

The chain combines TRBV5-1 with TRBJ1-1; TRBD1 might be the D (6 bases). This CDR3 is 16 amino acids long. The V gene's germline CDR1 is SGHRS and CDR2 YFSETQ. The ends were cut back, 0 bases at V and 1 base at J, with 13 bases in the middle. In DNA, the CDR3 is TGCGCCAGCAGCTTGGTGGGGGCTCGAAAGAACACTGAAGCTTTCTTT. It specifies CASSLVGARKNTEAFF.

The J gene is TRBJ2-3, the V gene TRBV6-1; the D gene is possibly TRBD1 (5 bases). V was pared by 7 bases and J by 3 bases, with 14 bases between. Germline-derived CDR1 and CDR2 are MNHNS and SASEGT. The CDR3 is made up of 14 amino acids. CDR3 sequence reads: CASTSWQGTDTQYF. The CDR3, as DNA: TGTGCCAGCACCTCTTGGCAGGGAACAGATACGCAGTATTTT.

The V and J genes are TRBV27 and TRBJ2-1; 12 bases align to TRBD1. The germline V gene has CDR1 MNHEY and CDR2 SMNVEV (reference sequence). The V and J ends lost 5 bases and 8 bases, in that order; junction bases with no gene match: 7. The CDR3 has 15 residues. CDR3 DNA sequence: TGTGCCAGCAGTCCGGGACAGGGGGCAAGGGATGAGCAGTTCTTC. Its protein product is CASSPGQGARDEQFF.

The chain carries TRBV6-5 and TRBJ2-3; the match to TRBD2 covers 14 bases. CDR3 length: 16 amino acids. Germline V CDR1 and CDR2: MNHEY, SVGAGI. Germline trimming cut 2 bases from V and 9 bases from J; bases unmatched to any gene: 7. The DNA for the CDR3 is TGTGCCAGCAGTTACCTCCCGACTAGCGGGAGGGCAACGCAGTATTTT. It specifies CASSYLPTSGRATQYF.

This CDR3 reads CASSLGQNNEQFF. Written as DNA, the CDR3 is TGTGCCAGCAGCTTAGGACAGAACAATGAGCAGTTCTTC. The V and J genes are TRBV7-2 and TRBJ2-1; D possibly corresponds to TRBD1 (5 bases). The germline gives CDR1 SGHTA, CDR2 FQGNSA. V was clipped by 1 base and J by 5 bases, with 6 bases between them. This CDR3 spans 13 amino acids. Together with reference TRBV7-2 and TRBJ2-1, the CDR3 gives the full variable domain: GAGVSQSPSNKVTEKGKDVELRCDPISGHTALYWYRQSLGQGLEFLIYFQGNSAPDKSGLPSDRFSAERTGGSVSTLTIQRTQQEDSAVYLCASSLGQNNEQFFGPGTRLTVL.

This clone was seen a single time. V usage is TRBV21-1 and J usage is TRBJ2-2; the D segment call TRBD1 is taken from the table without a DNA check. TRBV21-1 constitutes a pseudogene. This CDR3 region has 20 residues. Written as DNA, the CDR3 is TGTGCCAGCAGCAAAATCTTTTCCGGGACAGGGGAAAATTGTCACGGGGAGCTGTTTTTT. Amino acid sequence: CASSKIFSGTGENCHGELFF.

The V gene is TRBV5-4, the J gene TRBJ1-4; 11 positions agree with TRBD1. The length of the CDR3 is 15 residues. CDR1 and CDR2 from the germline V gene are SGHNT and YYREEE (reference sequence). The V gene end was trimmed by 4 bases and the J gene end by 6 bases; junction bases not matched to a gene: 5. The CDR3 here is CASSPRTGGDEKLFF. The CDR3 DNA reads as TGTGCCAGCAGCCCCAGGACAGGGGGCGATGAAAAACTGTTTTTT.